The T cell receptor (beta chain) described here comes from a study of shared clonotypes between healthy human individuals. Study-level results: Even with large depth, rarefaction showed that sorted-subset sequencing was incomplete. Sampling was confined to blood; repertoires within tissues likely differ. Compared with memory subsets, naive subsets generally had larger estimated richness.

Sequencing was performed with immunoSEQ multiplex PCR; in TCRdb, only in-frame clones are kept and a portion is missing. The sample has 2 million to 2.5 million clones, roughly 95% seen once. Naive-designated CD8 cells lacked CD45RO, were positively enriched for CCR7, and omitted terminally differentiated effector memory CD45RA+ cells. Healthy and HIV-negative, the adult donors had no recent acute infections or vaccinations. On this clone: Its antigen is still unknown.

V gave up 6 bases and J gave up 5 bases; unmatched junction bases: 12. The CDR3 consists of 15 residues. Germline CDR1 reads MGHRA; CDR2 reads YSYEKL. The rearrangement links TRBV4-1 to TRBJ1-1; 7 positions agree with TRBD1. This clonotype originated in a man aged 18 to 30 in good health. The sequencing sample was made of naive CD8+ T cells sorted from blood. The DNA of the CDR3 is TGCGCCAGCAGTCCTTTAGACAGGGTGGATACTGAAGCTTTCTTT. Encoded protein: CASSPLDRVDTEAFF.